Detailed here is one T cell receptor beta chain. Its antigen is as yet unknown. Per the germline V gene, CDR1 is KGHSH and CDR2 is LQKENI. CDR3 length: 12 amino acids. Trimming cost V 2 bases and J 7 bases, with 9 bases left between them. The data derive from a study of T cells in localized non-small cell lung cancer. Study-level points and caveats: There were a median roughly 60 of the top 100 tumor clones appearing in adjacent lung.

Sequencing was performed with immunoSEQ multiplex PCR; in TCRdb, only in-frame clones are kept and a portion is missing. This sample has 130,000 or so clones; more than 80% occur once, and the top ten carry 1.5% to 2%. Source: peripheral blood, taken before any cancer treatment. The source is a female donor aged 60 or older with stage I lung adenocarcinoma. The rearrangement links TRBV18 to TRBJ2-7, with D possibly being TRBD1 or TRBD2 (5 bases each). The CDR3 DNA follows: TGTGCCAGCTCACCAAAGTGGGGGGAGCAGTACTTC. It translates to CASSPKWGEQYF.